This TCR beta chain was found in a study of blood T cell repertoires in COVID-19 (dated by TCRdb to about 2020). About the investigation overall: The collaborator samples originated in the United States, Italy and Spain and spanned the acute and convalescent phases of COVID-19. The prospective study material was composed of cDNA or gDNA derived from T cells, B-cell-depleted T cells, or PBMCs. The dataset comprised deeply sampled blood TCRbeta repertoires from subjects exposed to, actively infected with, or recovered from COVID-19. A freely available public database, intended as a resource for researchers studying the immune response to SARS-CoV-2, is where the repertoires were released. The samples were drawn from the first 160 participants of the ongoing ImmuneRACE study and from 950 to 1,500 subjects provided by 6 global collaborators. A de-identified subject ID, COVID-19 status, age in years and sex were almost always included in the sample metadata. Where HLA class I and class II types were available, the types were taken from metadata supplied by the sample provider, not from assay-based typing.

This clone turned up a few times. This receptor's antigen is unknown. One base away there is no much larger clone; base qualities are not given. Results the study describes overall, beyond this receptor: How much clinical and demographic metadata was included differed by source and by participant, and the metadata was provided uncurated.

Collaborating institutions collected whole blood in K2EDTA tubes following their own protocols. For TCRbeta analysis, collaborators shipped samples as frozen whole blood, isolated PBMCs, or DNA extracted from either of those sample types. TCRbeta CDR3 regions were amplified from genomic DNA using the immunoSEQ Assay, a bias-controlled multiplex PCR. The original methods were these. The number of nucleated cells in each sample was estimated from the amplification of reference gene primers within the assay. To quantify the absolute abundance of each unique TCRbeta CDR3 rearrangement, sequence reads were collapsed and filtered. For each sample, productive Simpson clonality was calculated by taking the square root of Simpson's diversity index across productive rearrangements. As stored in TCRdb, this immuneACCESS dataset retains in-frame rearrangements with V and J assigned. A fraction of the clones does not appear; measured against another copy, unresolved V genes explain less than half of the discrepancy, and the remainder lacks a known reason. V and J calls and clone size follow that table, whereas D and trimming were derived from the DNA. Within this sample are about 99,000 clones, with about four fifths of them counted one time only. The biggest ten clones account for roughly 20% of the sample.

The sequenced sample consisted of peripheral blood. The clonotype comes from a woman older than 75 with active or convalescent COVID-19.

The DNA is as follows: TGTGCCGCCGAAGGTGACAGGGTTAGCAATCAGCCCCAGCATTTT. Its amino acids are CAAEGDRVSNQPQHF. Rearrangement joined TRBV21-1 to TRBJ1-5; the table's TRBD1 call for D was not verified on the DNA. TRBV21-1 is labeled a pseudogene. Its CDR3 holds 15 amino acids, cysteine through phenylalanine. Left in the record is the CDR3 DNA by itself, 45 bases read in frame from the first base.